The 30 T cell receptor beta chains below were found in one sample sequenced in a study of PD-1 and CTLA-4 blockade in melanoma. Sequencing was performed with immunoSEQ multiplex PCR; in TCRdb, only in-frame clones are kept and a portion is missing. The table has around 31,000 clones, roughly 90% seen once. The source was CD8+ T cells from peripheral blood, collected from a patient given anti-PD-1 treatment. The receptors were sampled from a human donor with melanoma.

The chain employs TRBV2 and TRBJ1-3, with 11 nucleotides matching TRBD1. Trimming removed 7 bases from V and 4 bases from J; junction bases left unmatched: 9. The CDR3 consists of 16 residues. The germline V gene encodes CDR1 SNHLY and CDR2 FYNNEI. CDR3 in amino acids: CASMTGQGARGNTIYF. The CDR3 bases are TGTGCCAGCATGACAGGACAGGGGGCGAGAGGAAACACCATATATTTT.

This chain joins TRBV30 and TRBJ1-1; D unresolved. CDR3 length: 13 amino acids. Looked up from germline, CDR1 is GTSNPN and CDR2 is SVGIG (reference sequence). V was trimmed by 0 bases and J by 1 base, leaving 6 bases between them. Here the CDR3 reads CAWSVLGNTEAFF. The DNA for the CDR3 is TGTGCCTGGAGTGTACTAGGGAACACTGAAGCTTTCTTT. Drawing the rest from reference TRBV30 and TRBJ1-1, the complete variable domain is SQTIHQWPATLVQPVGSPLSLECTVEGTSNPNLYWYRQAAGRGLQLLFYSVGIGQISSEVPQNLSASRPQDRQFILSSKKLLLSDSGFYLCAWSVLGNTEAFFGQGTRLTVV.

The chain employs TRBV29-1 and TRBJ1-1; possible D gene TRBD1, 5 bases. Germline lookup yields CDR1 SQVTM and CDR2 ANQGSEA. CDR3 size: 13 residues. Trimming shortened V by 6 bases and J by 0 bases, and 11 bases separated the two germline ends. The CDR3 sequence: CSVSGRLNTEAFF. For the CDR3, the DNA is TGCAGCGTCTCGGGACGGTTGAACACTGAAGCTTTCTTT.

This clone was detected only once. The chain uses TRBV9 and TRBJ2-1; the match to TRBD1 covers 9 bases. V was pared by 4 bases and J by 5 bases, with 7 bases of the junction left unmatched. Germline V lookup: CDR1 SGDLS, CDR2 YYNGEE. This CDR3 has 15 residues. The CDR3 here is CASSPGTGLHNEQFF. The CDR3 DNA is TGTGCCAGCAGCCCCGGGACAGGGCTCCACAATGAGCAGTTCTTC.

This clone came up a few times. The chain employs TRBV10-3 and TRBJ1-1; tentatively, D is TRBD1 (5 bases). Germline loops: CDR1 ENHRY, CDR2 SYGVKD. V was clipped by 0 bases and J by 4 bases, with 9 bases between them. This CDR3 spans 14 amino acids. The CDR3 loop is CAISESGPGTEAFF. The CDR3, as DNA: TGTGCCATCAGTGAGTCGGGGCCAGGCACTGAAGCTTTCTTT.

The CDR3 bases are TGTGCCAGCAGCTTTTTCCCGGATGGCAATGGCTACACCTTC. Translation gives CASSFFPDGNGYTF. The rearrangement uses TRBV7-9 and TRBJ1-2; no clear D. V lost 3 bases and J lost 6, with 14 bases in between. Germline V CDR1 and CDR2: SEHNR, FQNEAQ (reference sequence). The CDR3 contains 14 residues.

J is TRBJ2-1 and V is TRBV6-5, with D tentatively TRBD1 or TRBD2 (5 bases each). Between the trimmed V and J ends, which lost 6 bases and 8 bases, there was a span of 5 bases. The CDR3 consists of 10 residues. Per germline, CDR1 MNHEY and CDR2 SVGAGI. The CDR3: CASRGDEQFF. The CDR3 DNA reads as TGTGCCAGCAGGGGGGATGAGCAGTTCTTC.

The CDR3 sequence is CASTYSGGAPDTQYF. The CDR3 coding sequence is TGTGCCAGCACCTATAGCGGGGGGGCACCAGATACGCAGTATTTT. V is TRBV5-4 and J is TRBJ2-3; 11 bases line up with TRBD2. V shed 6 bases and J 4 bases; nucleotides not matched to a gene: 7. Germline V gives CDR1 SGHNT, CDR2 YYREEE (reference sequence). The CDR3 covers 15 residues.

J is TRBJ2-7 and V is TRBV5-6, with D possibly matching TRBD1 (6 bases). V gave up 4 bases and J gave up 5 bases, with 16 bases separating them. The germline V gene encodes CDR1 SGHDT and CDR2 YYEEEE. The CDR3 contains 14 residues. CDR3 coding DNA: TGTGCCAGCAGCATGGGGACATCTTTGGACGAGCAGTACTTC. This sequence encodes CASSMGTSLDEQYF.

This clone was found a few times. The chain recombines TRBV4-2 with TRBJ1-5, with a weak D call TRBD1 (6 bases). The CDR3 runs 16 residues. The V gene's germline CDR1 is LGHNA and CDR2 YNFKEQ. V gave up 0 bases and J gave up 6 bases, with 15 bases separating them. In DNA, the CDR3 is TGTGCCAGCAGCCAAGACCCTGGGGGGGCAGGTCAGCCCCAGCATTTT. Translated, it gives CASSQDPGGAGQPQHF.

The chain is built from TRBV29-1 and TRBJ1-4, with D hard to call. Germline V gene lookup returns CDR1 SQVTM and CDR2 ANQGSEA. CDR3 length: 13 amino acids. The germline V and J ends were trimmed by 6 bases and 0 bases, with 8 bases remaining between them. The chain's CDR3 is CSVGGATNEKLFF. In DNA, the CDR3 is TGCAGCGTGGGAGGAGCAACTAATGAAAAACTGTTTTTT.

The rearrangement joins TRBV7-3 to TRBJ1-4; D remains unclear. V was clipped by 2 bases and J by 8 bases, with 12 bases between them. The CDR3 length is 14 residues. Germline CDR1 is SGHTA and CDR2 is FQGTGA. For the CDR3, the DNA is TGTGCCAGCAGCTTAGGGCCTGGGGAGGAAAAACTGTTTTTT. It codes for CASSLGPGEEKLFF.

The chain is built from TRBV5-1 and TRBJ1-2; TRBD1 aligns across 9 bases. CDR1 and CDR2 from the germline V gene are SGHRS and YFSETQ. With 4 bases clipped from V and 6 bases from J, the junction kept 13 bases outside the gene matches. The CDR3 is 16 amino acids. This CDR3 is CASSHINTGGMDGYTF. As DNA, the CDR3 is TGCGCCAGCAGCCACATCAATACAGGGGGCATGGATGGCTACACCTTC.

The chain couples TRBV13 to TRBJ2-7; D unclear. The CDR3 contains 15 residues. Trimming stripped 5 bases from V and 3 bases from J, with 17 bases between. Germline values: CDR1 PRHDT, CDR2 FYEKMQ (reference sequence). The CDR3 coding sequence is TGTGCCAGCAGCCGCCGGAGTAGCCTAGACTACGAGCAGTACTTC. This translates into CASSRRSSLDYEQYF.

This rearrangement joins TRBV20-1 to TRBJ2-5; perhaps D is TRBD1 or TRBD2 (5 bases each). The CDR3 totals 17 residues. Germline V gene lookup returns CDR1 DFQATT and CDR2 SNEGSKA (reference sequence). Trimming removed 3 bases at V and 4 bases at J, with 24 bases between. CDR3 coding DNA: TGCAGTGCTAGTGGGCCCGGTCGGGACCCCCTGGGAGAGACCCAGTACTTC. Residues: CSASGPGRDPLGETQYF.

The chain combines TRBV10-3 with TRBJ2-3, with D possibly being TRBD1 (6 bases). Trimming removed 10 bases from V and 2 bases from J, with 19 bases in between. The CDR3 has 15 residues. Germline lookup yields CDR1 ENHRY and CDR2 SYGVKD. The CDR3 protein is CATTLGASFTDTQYF. CDR3 in DNA: TGTGCCACCACTCTGGGGGCCTCCTTCACAGATACGCAGTATTTT.

This sequence joins TRBV27 and TRBJ2-1; 9 nucleotides align to TRBD2. The CDR3 sequence is 16 residues long. CDR1 is MNHEY, CDR2 SMNVEV, per germline (reference sequence). Trimming cost V 3 bases and J 1 base; bases outside gene matches: 4. CDR3 sequence reads: CASSFSSGESYNEQFF. Written as DNA, the CDR3 is TGTGCCAGCAGTTTTTCTAGCGGGGAGTCCTACAATGAGCAGTTCTTC.

The rearrangement uses TRBV2 and TRBJ2-7, with 8 bases that match TRBD1. Germline lookup yields CDR1 SNHLY and CDR2 FYNNEI. The trim removed 4 bases at V and 1 base at J, leaving 9 bases unmatched. The CDR3 loop spans 16 amino acids. This CDR3 is CASSVPAGTGSYEQYF. CDR3 in DNA: TGTGCCAGCAGTGTCCCGGCCGGGACAGGATCCTACGAGCAGTACTTC.

The chain combines TRBV19 with TRBJ1-1; the D is unclear. This CDR3 is 11 amino acids long. Between the trimmed V and J ends, which lost 1 base and 6 bases, there was a span of 3 bases. The V gene's germline CDR1 is LNHDA and CDR2 SQIVND (reference sequence). In DNA form, the CDR3 reads TGTGCCAGTAGTATAGGGGCTGAAGCTTTCTTT. Its protein is CASSIGAEAFF.

V usage is TRBV29-1 and J usage is TRBJ2-7; D is unclear. CDR3 size: 12 residues. V lost 0 bases to trimming and J lost 6 bases, with 9 bases between them. CDR1 SQVTM and CDR2 ANQGSEA come from the germline V gene. For the CDR3, the DNA is TGCAGCGTTGAAGATCGGACGGCCGAGCAGTACTTC. It translates to CSVEDRTAEQYF.

The chain uses TRBV30 and TRBJ1-1; a weak D match, TRBD1 (6 bases). The CDR3 is 13 amino acids. Germline values: CDR1 GTSNPN, CDR2 SVGIG (reference sequence). Trimming left V 2 bases short and J 8 bases short, with 15 bases between. The CDR3 coding sequence is TGTGCCTGGAGTCCCCAGGGGACGGAAGAAGCTTTCTTT. Translation: CAWSPQGTEEAFF.

The rearrangement links TRBV27 to TRBJ1-4; D is unresolved. This CDR3 is 13 amino acids long. CDR1 MNHEY and CDR2 SMNVEV come from the germline V gene (reference sequence). The V end was cut by 7 bases, the J end by 7 bases, with 13 bases between. CDR3 coding DNA: TGTGCCAGCACGGCTCTACTGGGTGAAAAACTGTTTTTT. It encodes CASTALLGEKLFF.

The rearrangement joins TRBV5-6 to TRBJ2-2, with D uncertain. The V end was cut by 3 bases, the J end by 8 bases, with 8 bases between. Germline-derived CDR1 and CDR2 are SGHDT and YYEEEE. The CDR3 loop spans 12 amino acids. The CDR3 loop is CASSSRTGELFF. For the CDR3, the DNA is TGTGCCAGCAGCTCCCGTACAGGGGAGCTGTTTTTT.

The chain uses TRBV19 and TRBJ2-7; no clear D gene. The CDR3 length is 17 residues. Per the germline V gene, CDR1 is LNHDA and CDR2 is SQIVND (reference sequence). The germline V and J ends were trimmed by 1 base and 4 bases, with 20 bases remaining between them. The CDR3 DNA is TGTGCCAGTAGTATAGGGCCCCCGGACCGCCCGAGATACGAGCAGTACTTC. This codes for CASSIGPPDRPRYEQYF.

In regard to this clone: Other DNA sequences of this sample code for an identical CDR3. J is TRBJ2-5 and V is TRBV9, with a tentative D call TRBD2 (6 bases). Trimming shortened V by 2 bases and J by 2 bases, and 10 bases separated the two germline ends. Germline V gives CDR1 SGDLS, CDR2 YYNGEE. The CDR3 contains 14 residues. The CDR3 here is CASSVEGLQETQYF. The DNA for the CDR3 is TGTGCCAGCAGCGTGGAGGGGTTACAAGAGACCCAGTACTTC.

The CDR3 bases are TGTGCCAGCAGTCCGGGGGCTGGGGAGACCCAGTACTTC. It codes for CASSPGAGETQYF. The J gene is TRBJ2-5, the V gene TRBV11-2; TRBD1 or TRBD2 may be the D gene (6 bases each). Germline lookup yields CDR1 SGHAT and CDR2 FQNNGV. The CDR3 totals 13 residues. The germline V and J ends were trimmed by 6 bases and 5 bases, with 13 bases remaining between them.

The chain recombines TRBV29-1 with TRBJ1-2; tentative D call: TRBD1 (5 bases). The germline V and J ends were trimmed by 8 bases and 3 bases, with 10 bases remaining between them. This CDR3 region has 11 residues. Germline CDR1 reads SQVTM; CDR2 reads ANQGSEA. The CDR3 spells CSQRGDYGYTF. The CDR3 region has the DNA TGCAGCCAGCGGGGCGACTATGGCTACACCTTC.

The J gene is TRBJ1-4, the V gene TRBV7-9; weak D call: TRBD1 (5 bases). The CDR3 loop spans 17 amino acids. Germline values: CDR1 SEHNR, CDR2 FQNEAQ (reference sequence). V was clipped by 5 bases and J by 5 bases, with 21 bases between them. This chain's CDR3 is CASSVRRSTELNEKLFF. The CDR3 coding sequence is TGTGCCAGCAGCGTCCGAAGATCGACAGAATTAAATGAAAAACTGTTTTTT.

The genes are TRBV28 and TRBJ2-7; D may be TRBD2 (6 bases). Germline V gives CDR1 MDHEN, CDR2 SYDVKM. V was pared by 6 bases and J by 0 bases, with 9 bases between. This CDR3 has 13 residues. The CDR3 DNA follows: TGTGCCAGCAGGGGAGGTTTCTCCTACGAGCAGTACTTC. It encodes CASRGGFSYEQYF.

The V and J genes are TRBV5-1 and TRBJ2-5; D is perhaps TRBD1 (7 bases). Trimming shortened V by 0 bases and J by 5 bases, and 11 bases separated the two germline ends. Germline V gives CDR1 SGHRS, CDR2 YFSETQ. CDR3 length: 14 amino acids. This chain's CDR3 is CASSLVSGGETQYF. CDR3 in DNA: TGCGCCAGCAGCTTGGTGTCAGGGGGGGAGACCCAGTACTTC. Full variable domain (remainder filled in from reference TRBV5-1 and TRBJ2-5): KAGVTQTPRYLIKTRGQQVTLSCSPISGHRSVSWYQQTPGQGLQFLFEYFSETQRNKGNFPGRFSGRQFSNSRSEMNVSTLELGDSALYLCASSLVSGGETQYFGPGTRLLVL.